These 10 T cell receptor beta chains were sequenced from one sample in a study of T-cell reconstitution after alpha-beta-depleted transplantation in children. For TCRbeta, the library was prepared with unique molecular identifiers. TCRdb re-called the PCR reads through MiXCR, storing one row per CDR3 protein. The sample has under 250,000 distinct CDR3 sequences, approximately 7% seen once. The sequences come from PBMCs, collected before TCRalphabeta/CD19-depleted stem cell transplant. The receptor source for this set is a boy between 2 and 10 years old with acute lymphoblastic leukemia, due to receive a stem cell transplant.

This clonotype came up a few times. The chain employs TRBV27 and TRBJ1-6, with a tentative D call TRBD1 (6 bases). V was pared by 7 bases and J by 8 bases, with 18 bases between. This CDR3 region has 15 residues. CDR1 is MNHEY and CDR2 is SMNVEV in the germline V gene (reference sequence). The CDR3 spells CASTHIPGADSPLHF. The CDR3 nucleotides read TGTGCCAGCACCCACATCCCAGGGGCGGATTCACCCCTCCACTTT.

This chain connects TRBV7-3 to TRBJ1-1; TRBD1 matches 8 bases. The CDR3 loop spans 13 amino acids. CDR1 is SGHTA, CDR2 FQGTGA, per germline. The V segment lost 3 bases and the J segment 5 bases; nucleotides outside the gene matches: 2. The CDR3 reads CASSLNRGTEAFF. The CDR3 DNA follows: TGTGCCAGCAGCTTGAACAGGGGGACTGAAGCTTTCTTT.

The table lists this clonotype with many counts. This chain uses TRBV20-1 with TRBJ1-5, with D possibly being TRBD1 (6 bases). The CDR3 is made up of 16 amino acids. Germline CDR1 reads DFQATT; CDR2 reads SNEGSKA (reference sequence). V lost 1 base to trimming and J lost 0 bases, with 13 bases between them. CDR3 sequence (DNA): TGCAGTGCTAGAGGGGACCCGACAGGTAGCAATCAGCCCCAGCATTTT. This translates into CSARGDPTGSNQPQHF.

This clonotype appeared many times. The chain recombines TRBV12-3 or TRBV12-4 with TRBJ2-1, with 9 positions matching TRBD2. J lost 3 bases, V lost 5 bases, and 5 bases had no gene match. This CDR3 comprises 15 residues. CDR3 bases: TGTGCCAGCAGTCGTAGCGGGGGCTACTACAATGAGCAGTTCTTC. It translates to CASSRSGGYYNEQFF.

In its sample, this clonotype was seen a few times. J is TRBJ2-1 and V is TRBV20-1; TRBD2 matches 7 bases. Germline CDR1 and CDR2: DFQATT and SNEGSKA (reference sequence). The length of the CDR3 is 14 residues. V gave up 3 bases and J gave up 3 bases; unmatched junction bases: 5. This CDR3 is CSASGGSDYNEQFF. In DNA, the CDR3 is TGCAGTGCTAGTGGCGGGAGTGACTACAATGAGCAGTTCTTC.

This clonotype was detected a few times. The chain combines TRBV20-1 with TRBJ2-4; 9 bases align to TRBD2. CDR1 is DFQATT, CDR2 SNEGSKA, per germline (reference sequence). This CDR3 comprises 14 residues. V lost 7 bases, J lost 0 bases, and 4 bases stayed unmatched. CDR3 in DNA: TGCAGTGAAGCGGGAGGCGGAGCCAAAAACATTCAGTACTTC. It codes for CSEAGGGAKNIQYF.

This clonotype was observed a handful of times. CDR3 loop: CAWSTIAGGKNIQYF. The CDR3 DNA reads as TGTGCCTGGAGTACAATAGCGGGAGGGAAAAACATTCAGTACTTC. V gene TRBV30 combines with J gene TRBJ2-4; TRBD2 matches at 11 bases. Trimming removed 2 bases from V and 4 bases from J; junction bases left unmatched: 4. CDR1 is GTSNPN and CDR2 is SVGIG in the germline V gene (reference sequence). This CDR3 contains 15 residues.

This clonotype has ten or more counts. The germline gene is not matched at one end of the junction; a read error may be the cause. The rearrangement uses TRBV7-2 and TRBJ2-3; D not certain. Germline V lookup: CDR1 SGHTA, CDR2 FQGNSA. The CDR3 contains 12 residues. This CDR3 reads CASSLRTDTQYF. In DNA form, the CDR3 reads TGCGCCAGCAGCTTACGCACAGATACGCAGTATTTT.

The sample holds a few counts of this clonotype. The chain combines TRBV7-9 with TRBJ2-1, with 8 bases fitting TRBD1. The junction had 4 bases not matched to a gene; V was cut back by 7 bases and J by 5 bases. The CDR3 spans 13 residues. CDR1 and CDR2 from the germline V gene are SEHNR and FQNEAQ (reference sequence). The CDR3 protein is CASNQGANNEQFF. In DNA form, the CDR3 reads TGTGCCAGCAATCAGGGGGCTAACAATGAGCAGTTCTTC.

This clonotype was observed at least ten times. The rearrangement joins TRBV28 to TRBJ2-5; the D gene is possibly TRBD1 (6 bases). CDR1 is MDHEN and CDR2 is SYDVKM in the germline V gene. V was pared by 6 bases and J by 2 bases, with 13 bases between. The CDR3 has 14 amino acids. The DNA for the CDR3 is TGTGCCAGCAGACGGACAGTTTTTCAAGAGACCCAGTACTTC. Protein sequence: CASRRTVFQETQYF. The complete variable domain, with remaining parts taken from reference TRBV28 and TRBJ2-5, reads DVKVTQSSRYLVKRTGEKVFLECVQDMDHENMFWYRQDPGLGLRLIYFSYDVKMKEKGDIPEGYSVSREKKERFSLILESASTNQTSMYLCASRRTVFQETQYFGPGTRLLVL.